This T cell receptor (beta chain) was found in a study of molecular identifiers for immune sequencing clone quantification. Germline CDR1 reads MNHEY; CDR2 reads SVGAGI. Between the trimmed V and J ends, which lost 8 bases and 5 bases, there was a span of 18 bases. The CDR3 extends over 14 amino acids. A CD8+CD4-CCR7+CD45RA+ phenotype served as the sorting definition for naive CD8 T cells. This clonotype came up many times. TCRdb analysed the PCR reads with MiXCR anew, one entry per CDR3 protein. The sample contains under 800,000 distinct CDR3 sequences, about 25% of which appear only once. The clonotype was recovered from a human donor in good health. Some libraries in this study had Jurkat cell RNA spiked in. Sequencing used naive CD8+ T cells from blood, with Jurkat cell RNA spiked in. This sample's subset: FACS-sorted CD8+CD4-CCR7+CD45RA+ naive T cells. The chain recombines TRBV6-5 with TRBJ1-1, with a weak D call TRBD1 (6 bases). The CDR3 DNA follows: TGTGCCAGCCGATATGGGGGCTGGGGTACTGAAGCTTTCTTT. Translated, it gives CASRYGGWGTEAFF.